One sample yielded the 9 T cell receptor beta chains listed below, sequenced in a study of cytomegalovirus exposure and HLA in healthy donors (dated by TCRdb to 2016 to 2017). Library construction relied on the immunoSEQ multiplex PCR assay. A mixture of 60 forward primers for TCR Vbeta segments and 13 reverse primers for TCR Jbeta segments was used in the multiplex PCR. TCRdb stores this immuneACCESS table with in-frame sequences only. Part of the clones is absent; in the studies checked, under half of the shortfall reflects unresolved V genes, and no reason is known for the rest. In this sample the table shows about 250,000 clones, just over 70% of which occur a single time. Of the sample, approximately 2.3% falls within the top ten clones. The source material was PBMCs. Source of these receptors: a female donor in good health and CMV-seronegative.

The rearrangement links TRBV7-9 to TRBJ1-5, with D possibly matching TRBD1 (5 bases). The V gene lost 2 bases and the J gene lost 7 bases, with 9 bases spanning the gap. CDR1 and CDR2 (germline): SEHNR, FQNEAQ (reference sequence). This CDR3 has 13 residues. The CDR3 sequence: CASSLQGSQPQHF. The CDR3 nucleotides are TGTGCCAGCAGCTTACAGGGAAGCCAGCCCCAGCATTTT.

The chain joins TRBV25-1 to TRBJ2-5, with 7 bases lining up with TRBD1. The CDR3 has 15 amino acids. The ends lost 2 bases at V and 0 bases at J; junction bases unmatched: 3. From germline, CDR1 is MGHDK and CDR2 SYGVNS. Written as DNA, the CDR3 is TGTGCCAGCAGTGAACCCAGGGGGAACCAAGAGACCCAGTACTTC. Translation gives CASSEPRGNQETQYF.

The V gene is TRBV7-2, the J gene TRBJ1-2; 7 nucleotides line up with TRBD1. The germline V gene has CDR1 SGHTA and CDR2 FQGNSA. The CDR3 extends over 15 amino acids. With V trimmed by 5 bases and J by 7 bases, 13 bases remained unmatched. The DNA for the CDR3 is TGTGCCAGCAGCCCCCAGACAGGGTCTAAGAGTGGCTACACCTTC. Translating gives CASSPQTGSKSGYTF.

The chain couples TRBV6-5 to TRBJ2-2; perhaps TRBD1 as D (6 bases). Trimming removed 3 bases from V and 2 bases from J, with 10 bases in between. Germline lookup yields CDR1 MNHEY and CDR2 SVGAGI. The CDR3 extends over 15 amino acids. CDR3 sequence: CASSYGTINTGELFF. The CDR3 DNA is TGTGCCAGCAGTTATGGGACAATCAACACCGGGGAGCTGTTTTTT.

This chain uses TRBV7-2 with TRBJ1-5, with a tentative D call TRBD1 (6 bases). V lost 7 bases and J 6 bases, leaving 16 bases between the germline ends. This CDR3 is 14 amino acids long. CDR1 is SGHTA and CDR2 is FQGNSA in the germline V gene. CDR3 amino acids: CASTERGGSQPQHF. Written as DNA, the CDR3 is TGTGCCAGCACCGAGAGGGGGGGTAGTCAGCCCCAGCATTTT.

The chain recombines TRBV2 with TRBJ1-2; D unclear. Trimming stripped 3 bases from V and 3 bases from J, with 20 bases between. Germline-derived CDR1 and CDR2 are SNHLY and FYNNEI. CDR3 length: 17 residues. This chain's CDR3 is CASSETGGLPRYYGYTF. DNA for the CDR3: TGTGCCAGCAGTGAGACTGGTGGCTTACCAAGGTACTATGGCTACACCTTC.

This clone turned up a few times. J is TRBJ2-1 and V is TRBV7-7; 9 nucleotides line up with TRBD2. The CDR3 loop spans 17 amino acids. Trimming at V came to 1 base and at J to 3 bases, leaving 7 bases not matched to a gene. Germline assignment: CDR1 SSHAT and CDR2 FNYEAQ (reference sequence). The CDR3 loop is CASSLGTAGGVYNEQFF. The DNA of the CDR3 is TGTGCCAGCAGCTTAGGGACCGCGGGGGGGGTCTACAATGAGCAGTTCTTC.

This sequence joins TRBV28 and TRBJ1-3; TRBD1 matches at 7 bases. The V segment lost 3 bases and the J segment 4 bases; nucleotides outside the gene matches: 12. The CDR3 runs to 17 residues. In germline, CDR1 is MDHEN, CDR2 SYDVKM. Here the CDR3 reads CASSLAAVLDRGNTIYF. The CDR3 DNA reads as TGTGCCAGCAGTTTGGCGGCCGTTCTGGACAGGGGAAACACCATATATTTT.

The genes are TRBV5-1 and TRBJ1-4; 9 bases line up with TRBD1. J gave up 8 bases and V 4 bases, and 12 bases lay outside the gene matches. Germline V lookup: CDR1 SGHRS, CDR2 YFSETQ. This CDR3 has 16 amino acids. CDR3 in amino acids: CASSPEQGAVGEKLFF. CDR3 sequence (DNA): TGCGCCAGCAGCCCGGAACAGGGGGCAGTGGGGGAAAAACTGTTTTTT.